This T cell receptor (beta chain) came from a study of blood T cell repertoires in COVID-19 (dated by TCRdb to 2018 to 2021). About the full investigation: Collaborator samples came from the United States, Italy and Spain and covered acute and convalescent phases of COVID-19. The prospective study material was composed of cDNA or gDNA derived from T cells, B-cell-depleted T cells, or PBMCs. Deeply sampled blood TCRbeta repertoires from subjects exposed to, actively infected with, or recovered from COVID-19 were included in the dataset. The repertoires were released in a freely available public database intended as a resource for research on the immune response to SARS-CoV-2. Samples were obtained from the ongoing ImmuneRACE study (first 160 participants) and from some 1,300 subjects provided by 6 global collaborators. Nearly every sample came with metadata listing a de-identified subject ID, COVID-19 status, age in years and sex. HLA class I and class II types, where available, came from metadata supplied by the sample provider rather than from assay-based typing. Findings and caveats that apply to the study as a whole: The quantity of clinical and demographic metadata differed by source and by participant and was supplied without curation.

Taken from cysteine to phenylalanine, the CDR3 has 14 residues. Only CDR3 DNA remains: 42 bases, in frame from the first base. CDR1 and CDR2 are drawn from the germline V gene: MNHEY, SVGAGI. Between the V and J ends, shortened by 6 bases and 5 bases respectively, the junction contains 16 bases. Whole blood was collected in K2EDTA tubes by collaborating institutions according to the institutions' own protocols. For TCRbeta analysis, collaborators shipped samples in one of three forms: frozen whole blood, isolated PBMCs, or DNA extracted from either of those sample types. A remark on this clone: The clone's antigen remains unknown. No qualities accompany the bases; no much larger clone lies one base away.

TCRbeta CDR3 regions were amplified from genomic DNA using the immunoSEQ Assay, a bias-controlled multiplex PCR. The paper's data handling went like this. The number of nucleated cells in each sample was estimated by amplification of reference gene primers within the assay. Sequence reads were collapsed and filtered to measure the absolute abundance of every unique TCRbeta CDR3 rearrangement. For each sample, productive Simpson clonality was calculated as the square root of Simpson's diversity index across productive rearrangements. TCRdb took this table from immuneACCESS and kept in-frame rearrangements with V and J called. Such tables lack part of the clones; where checked against another copy, unresolved V genes explain under half of the gap, and the rest is unexplained. V, J and clone size are those of that table, while D and trimming were read from the DNA. The sample table holds tens of thousands of clones, of which 90% were seen once. The top ten hold 6.2% of the sample.

The sequenced sample was peripheral blood. The receptor comes from a man aged 40-55 years with acute or convalescent COVID-19. The chain is encoded by TRBV6-5 joined to TRBJ1-1; the D gene is perhaps TRBD1, on 5 matching bases. This receptor has the CDR3 CASRAFGGWTEAFF. The DNA is as follows: TGTGCCAGCAGGGCATTCGGGGGGTGGACTGAAGCTTTCTTT.